Sequencing of this TCR beta chain was carried out in a study of brain metastases from non-small cell lung cancer. Measured with immunoSEQ multiplex PCR; TCRdb has only the in-frame clones, and not every one. The sample includes 4,700 or so clones, about 80% of them seen just once. The CDR3 runs to 13 residues. The ends were cut back, 1 base at V and 0 bases at J, with 4 bases in the middle. Germline assignment: CDR1 SGHRS and CDR2 YFSETQ. The chain links TRBV5-1 to TRBJ1-2; D is unclear. The sequencing input was tumor-adjacent normal tissue. The origin of this receptor is a donor at least 40 years old with non-small cell lung cancer. The CDR3 reads CASSLQPNYGYTF. In nucleotides, the CDR3 is TGCGCCAGCAGCTTGCAGCCTAACTATGGCTACACCTTC. The whole variable domain, filled in from reference TRBV5-1 and TRBJ1-2, reads KAGVTQTPRYLIKTRGQQVTLSCSPISGHRSVSWYQQTPGQGLQFLFEYFSETQRNKGNFPGRFSGRQFSNSRSEMNVSTLELGDSALYLCASSLQPNYGYTFGSGTRLTVV.